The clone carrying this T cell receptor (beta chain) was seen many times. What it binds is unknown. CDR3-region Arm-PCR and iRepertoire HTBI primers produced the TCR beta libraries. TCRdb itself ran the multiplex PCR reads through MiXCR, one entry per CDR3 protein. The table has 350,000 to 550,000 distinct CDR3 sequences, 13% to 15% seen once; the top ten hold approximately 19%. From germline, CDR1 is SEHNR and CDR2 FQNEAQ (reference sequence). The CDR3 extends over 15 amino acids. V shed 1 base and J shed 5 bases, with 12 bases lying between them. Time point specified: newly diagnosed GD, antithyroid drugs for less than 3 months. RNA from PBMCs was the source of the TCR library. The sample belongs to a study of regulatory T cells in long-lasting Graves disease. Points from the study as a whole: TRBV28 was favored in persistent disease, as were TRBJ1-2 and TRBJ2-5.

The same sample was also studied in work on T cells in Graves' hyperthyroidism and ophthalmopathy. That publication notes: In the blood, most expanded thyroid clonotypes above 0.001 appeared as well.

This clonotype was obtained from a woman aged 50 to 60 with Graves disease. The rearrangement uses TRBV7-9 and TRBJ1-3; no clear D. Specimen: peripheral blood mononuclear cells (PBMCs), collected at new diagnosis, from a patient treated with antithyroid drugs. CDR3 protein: CASSLGRQYRNTIYF. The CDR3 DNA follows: TGTGCCAGCAGCTTAGGGCGCCAGTACAGAAACACCATATATTTT.